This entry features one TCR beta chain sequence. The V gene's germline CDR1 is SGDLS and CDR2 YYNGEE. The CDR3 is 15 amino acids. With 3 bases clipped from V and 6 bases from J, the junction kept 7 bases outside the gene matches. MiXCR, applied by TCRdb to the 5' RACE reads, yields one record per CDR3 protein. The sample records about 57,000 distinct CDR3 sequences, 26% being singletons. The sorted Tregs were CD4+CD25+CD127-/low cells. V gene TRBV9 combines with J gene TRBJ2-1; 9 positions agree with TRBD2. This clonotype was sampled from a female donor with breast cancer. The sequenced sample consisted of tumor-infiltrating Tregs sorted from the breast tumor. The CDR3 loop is CASSDGLARGNEQFF. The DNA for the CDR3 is TGTGCCAGCAGCGACGGACTAGCGAGGGGCAATGAGCAGTTCTTC.